The clone carrying this T cell receptor (beta chain) has a handful of counts. Its antigen is unknown. TCRdb passed the PCR reads through MiXCR, listing each CDR3 protein once. The sample lists hundreds of thousands of distinct CDR3 sequences, around 21% occurring once. The data stem from a study of molecular identifiers for immune sequencing clone quantification. Study-wide context: Replicates split RNA from approximately 22,000 or 94,000 naive CD8 cells five ways, and the researchers sequenced four portions.

Overall study findings and caveats: Clone sizes could be underestimated for highly expanded clones when identical TCR molecules share a barcode. Effector cells kept over 98% of their molecules in clones above 20 RNA copies, while naive cells kept under 1% there.

The CDR3 contains 15 residues. CDR1 and CDR2 from the germline V gene are MGHRA and YSYEKL. Trimming left V 4 bases short and J 0 bases short, with 10 bases between. The clonotype comes from a human donor in good health. Some libraries in this study had Jurkat cell RNA spiked in. The genes are TRBV4-1 and TRBJ1-3; D may be TRBD1 (6 bases). Material for sequencing was naive CD8+ T cells from blood, with Jurkat cell RNA spiked in. Subset indicated: FACS-sorted CD8+CD4-CCR7+CD45RA+ naive T cells. The CDR3 sequence is CASSPGQSSGNTIYF. DNA of the CDR3: TGCGCCAGCAGCCCCGGACAGAGCTCTGGAAACACCATATATTTT.